This T cell receptor beta chain comes out of a study of beta chain features in type 1 diabetes. Findings and limits, study-wide: Patients' naive, central memory and regulatory TCRB repertoires appeared more alike than those of healthy donors.

Sequencing targeted expressed TCRB transcripts, as all isolated RNA had been reverse transcribed. TCRdb's table, derived via immunoSEQ multiplex PCR, lists solely in-frame clones and lacks some. The sample yields about 240,000 clones, less than 35% seen once. With respect to this clone: Its cognate antigen is unknown.

Sequenced: central memory CD4+ T cells from blood. The sequence was obtained from a man aged 30 to 45 in good health.

The CDR3 nucleotides are TGTGCCTGGGACCGGACAGGTTATAACACTGAAGCTTTCTTT. It translates to CAWDRTGYNTEAFF. The V gene is TRBV30, the J gene TRBJ1-1, with 7 bases lining up with TRBD1. The CDR3 is made up of 14 amino acids. Germline V gives CDR1 GTSNPN, CDR2 SVGIG (reference sequence). The J segment lost 2 bases and the V segment lost 5 bases, leaving 8 bases of the junction unmatched.